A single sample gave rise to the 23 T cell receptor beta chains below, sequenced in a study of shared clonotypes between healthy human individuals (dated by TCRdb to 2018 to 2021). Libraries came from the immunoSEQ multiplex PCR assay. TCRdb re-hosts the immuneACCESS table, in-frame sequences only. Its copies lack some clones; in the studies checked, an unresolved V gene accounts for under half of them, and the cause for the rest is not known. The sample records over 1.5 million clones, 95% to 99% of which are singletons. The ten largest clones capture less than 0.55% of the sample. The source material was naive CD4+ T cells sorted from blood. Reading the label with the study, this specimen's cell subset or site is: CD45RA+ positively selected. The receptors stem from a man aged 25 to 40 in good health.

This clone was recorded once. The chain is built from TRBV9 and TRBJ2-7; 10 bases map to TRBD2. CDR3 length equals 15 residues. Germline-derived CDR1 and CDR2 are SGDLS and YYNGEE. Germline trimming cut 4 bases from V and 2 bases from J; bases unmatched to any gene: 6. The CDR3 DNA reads TGTGCCAGCAGCCCGCAAGCGGGAGGGACCTACGAGCAGTACTTC. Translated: CASSPQAGGTYEQYF.

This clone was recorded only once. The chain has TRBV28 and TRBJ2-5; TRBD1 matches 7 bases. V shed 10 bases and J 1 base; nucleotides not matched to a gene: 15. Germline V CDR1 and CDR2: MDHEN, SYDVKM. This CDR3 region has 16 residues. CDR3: CATRGFTGTAQETQYF. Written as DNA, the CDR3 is TGTGCCACCCGTGGGTTCACCGGGACAGCCCAAGAGACCCAGTACTTC.

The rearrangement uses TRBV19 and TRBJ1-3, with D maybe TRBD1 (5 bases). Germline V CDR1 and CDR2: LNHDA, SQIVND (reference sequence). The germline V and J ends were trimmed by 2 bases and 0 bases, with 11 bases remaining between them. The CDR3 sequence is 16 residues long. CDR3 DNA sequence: TGTGCCAGTAGTATAATGGGGACGGCCTCTGGAAACACCATATATTTT. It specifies CASSIMGTASGNTIYF. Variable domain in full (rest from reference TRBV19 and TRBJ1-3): DGGITQSPKYLFRKEGQNVTLSCEQNLNHDAMYWYRQDPGQGLRLIYYSQIVNDFQKGDIAEGYSVSREKKESFPLTVTSAQKNPTAFYLCASSIMGTASGNTIYFGEGSWLTVV.

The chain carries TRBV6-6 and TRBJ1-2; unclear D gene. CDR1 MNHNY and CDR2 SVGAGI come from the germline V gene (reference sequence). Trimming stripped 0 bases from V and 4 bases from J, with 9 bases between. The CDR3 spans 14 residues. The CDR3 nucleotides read TGTGCCAGCAGTTACTCGATTCCGGCCTATGGCTACACCTTC. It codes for CASSYSIPAYGYTF.

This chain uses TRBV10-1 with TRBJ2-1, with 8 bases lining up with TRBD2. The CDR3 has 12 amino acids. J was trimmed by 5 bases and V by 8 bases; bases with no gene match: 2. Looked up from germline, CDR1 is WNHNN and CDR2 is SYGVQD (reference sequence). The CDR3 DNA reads TGCGCCAGCGGGACTAGGAACAATGAGCAGTTCTTC. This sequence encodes CASGTRNNEQFF.

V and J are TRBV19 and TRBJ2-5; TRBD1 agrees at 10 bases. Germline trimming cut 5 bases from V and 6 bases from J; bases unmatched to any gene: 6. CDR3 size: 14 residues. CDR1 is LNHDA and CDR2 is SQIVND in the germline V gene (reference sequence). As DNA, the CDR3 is TGTGCCAGTAGTGGGGAGGGACAGGGGAAGACCCAGTACTTC. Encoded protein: CASSGEGQGKTQYF.

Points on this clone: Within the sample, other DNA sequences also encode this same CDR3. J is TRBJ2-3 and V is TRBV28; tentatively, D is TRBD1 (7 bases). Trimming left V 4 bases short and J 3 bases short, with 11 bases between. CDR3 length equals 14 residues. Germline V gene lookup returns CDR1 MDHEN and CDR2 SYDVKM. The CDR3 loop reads CASSSGGLTDTQYF. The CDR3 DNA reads TGTGCCAGCAGTTCAGGGGGGCTTACAGATACGCAGTATTTT.

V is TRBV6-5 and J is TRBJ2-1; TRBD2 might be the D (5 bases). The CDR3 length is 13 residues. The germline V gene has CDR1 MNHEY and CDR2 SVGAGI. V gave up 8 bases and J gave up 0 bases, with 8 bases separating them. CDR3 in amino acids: CASAAGSYNEQFF. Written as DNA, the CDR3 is TGTGCCAGCGCGGCGGGCTCCTACAATGAGCAGTTCTTC.

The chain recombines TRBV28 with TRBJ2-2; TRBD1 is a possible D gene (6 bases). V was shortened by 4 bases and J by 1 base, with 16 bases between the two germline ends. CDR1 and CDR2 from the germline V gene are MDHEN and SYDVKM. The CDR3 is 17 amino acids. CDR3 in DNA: TGTGCCAGCAGTTCTCCTGAGCGCAGGGGGAACACCGGGGAGCTGTTTTTT. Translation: CASSSPERRGNTGELFF.

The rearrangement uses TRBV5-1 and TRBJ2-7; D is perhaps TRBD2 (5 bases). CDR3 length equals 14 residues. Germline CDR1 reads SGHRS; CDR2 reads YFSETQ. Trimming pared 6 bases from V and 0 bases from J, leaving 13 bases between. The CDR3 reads CASNEGGSSYEQYF. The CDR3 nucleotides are TGCGCCAGCAATGAGGGCGGTAGCTCCTACGAGCAGTACTTC.

As DNA, the CDR3 is TGCAGCGTTATAGGATCCGGGACTAGTCCAGATACGCAGTATTTT. This translates into CSVIGSGTSPDTQYF. The V call is TRBV29-1, the J call TRBJ2-3; 8 bases map to TRBD2. The V gene end was trimmed by 5 bases and the J gene end by 4 bases; junction bases not matched to a gene: 11. The CDR3 covers 15 residues. The V gene's germline CDR1 is SQVTM and CDR2 ANQGSEA.

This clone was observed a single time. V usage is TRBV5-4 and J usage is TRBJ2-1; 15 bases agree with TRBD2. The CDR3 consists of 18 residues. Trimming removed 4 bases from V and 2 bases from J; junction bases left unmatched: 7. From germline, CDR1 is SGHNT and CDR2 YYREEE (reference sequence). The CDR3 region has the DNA TGTGCCAGCAGCCCGGGACTAGCGGGAGGAGCGGCCTACAATGAGCAGTTCTTC. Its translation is CASSPGLAGGAAYNEQFF.

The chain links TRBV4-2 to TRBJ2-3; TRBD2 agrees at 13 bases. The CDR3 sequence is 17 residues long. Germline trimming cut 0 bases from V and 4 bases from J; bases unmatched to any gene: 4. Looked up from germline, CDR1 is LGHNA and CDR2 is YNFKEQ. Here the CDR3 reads CASSQELAGGPADTQYF. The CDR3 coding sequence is TGTGCCAGCAGCCAAGAACTAGCGGGAGGGCCGGCAGATACGCAGTATTTT.

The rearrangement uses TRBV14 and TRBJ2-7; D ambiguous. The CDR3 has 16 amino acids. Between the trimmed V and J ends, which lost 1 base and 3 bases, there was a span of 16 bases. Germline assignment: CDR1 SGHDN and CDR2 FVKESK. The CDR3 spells CASSQGRPNNLYEQYF. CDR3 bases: TGTGCCAGCAGCCAAGGACGGCCCAATAATCTCTACGAGCAGTACTTC.

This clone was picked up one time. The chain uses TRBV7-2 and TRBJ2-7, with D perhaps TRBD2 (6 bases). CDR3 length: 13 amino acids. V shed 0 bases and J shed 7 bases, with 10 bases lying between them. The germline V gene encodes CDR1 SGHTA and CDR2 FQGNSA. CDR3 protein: CASSLAWEVEQYF. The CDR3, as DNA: TGTGCCAGCAGCTTAGCCTGGGAGGTGGAGCAGTACTTC.

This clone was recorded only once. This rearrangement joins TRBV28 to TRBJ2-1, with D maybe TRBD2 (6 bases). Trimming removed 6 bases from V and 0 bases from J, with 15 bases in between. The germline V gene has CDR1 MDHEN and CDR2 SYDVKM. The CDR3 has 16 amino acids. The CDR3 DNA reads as TGTGCCAGCAGGGCGACTAGGGTGAGCTCCTACAATGAGCAGTTCTTC. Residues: CASRATRVSSYNEQFF.

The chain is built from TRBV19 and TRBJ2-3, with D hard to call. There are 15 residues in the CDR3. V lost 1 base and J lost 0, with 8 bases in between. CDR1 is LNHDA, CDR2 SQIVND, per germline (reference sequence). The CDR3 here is CASSIGGVSTDTQYF. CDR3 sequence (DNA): TGTGCCAGTAGTATAGGAGGAGTTAGCACAGATACGCAGTATTTT.

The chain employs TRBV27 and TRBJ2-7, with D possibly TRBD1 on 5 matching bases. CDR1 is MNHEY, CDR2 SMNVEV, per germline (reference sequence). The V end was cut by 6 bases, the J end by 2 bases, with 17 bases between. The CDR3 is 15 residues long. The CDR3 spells CASRNRTYYAYEQYF. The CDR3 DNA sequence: TGTGCCAGCAGAAACAGGACCTACTATGCCTACGAGCAGTACTTC.

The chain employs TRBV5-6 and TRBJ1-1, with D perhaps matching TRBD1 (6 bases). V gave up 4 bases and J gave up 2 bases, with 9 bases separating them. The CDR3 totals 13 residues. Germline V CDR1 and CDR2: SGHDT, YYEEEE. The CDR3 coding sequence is TGTGCCAGCAGCCGGGGGCCTAACACTGAAGCTTTCTTT. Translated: CASSRGPNTEAFF.

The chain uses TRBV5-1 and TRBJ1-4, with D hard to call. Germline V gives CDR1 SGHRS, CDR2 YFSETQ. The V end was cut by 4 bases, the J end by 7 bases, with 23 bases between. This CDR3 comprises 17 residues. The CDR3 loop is CASSEELGSLVGEKLFF. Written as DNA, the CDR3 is TGCGCCAGCAGCGAGGAACTGGGTAGTCTTGTCGGTGAAAAACTGTTTTTT.

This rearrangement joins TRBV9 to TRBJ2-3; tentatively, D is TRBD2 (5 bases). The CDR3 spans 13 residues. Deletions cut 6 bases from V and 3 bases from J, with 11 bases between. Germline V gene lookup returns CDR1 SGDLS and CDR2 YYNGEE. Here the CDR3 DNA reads TGTGCCAGCACCGGGTGGAGGACAGATACGCAGTATTTT. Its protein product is CASTGWRTDTQYF.

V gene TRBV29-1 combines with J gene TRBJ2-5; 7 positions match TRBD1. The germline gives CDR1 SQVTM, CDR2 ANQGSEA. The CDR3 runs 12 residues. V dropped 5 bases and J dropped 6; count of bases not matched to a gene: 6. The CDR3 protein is CSVSDRVQTQYF. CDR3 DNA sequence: TGCAGCGTTAGTGACAGGGTGCAGACCCAGTACTTC.

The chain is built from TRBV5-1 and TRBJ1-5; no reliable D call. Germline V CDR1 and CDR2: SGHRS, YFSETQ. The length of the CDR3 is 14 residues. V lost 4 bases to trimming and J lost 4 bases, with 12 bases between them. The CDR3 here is CASSPDPRNQPQHF. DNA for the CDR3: TGCGCCAGCAGCCCAGACCCAAGAAATCAGCCCCAGCATTTT.